The present TCR beta chain was sequenced within a study of cytomegalovirus exposure and HLA in healthy donors. Primers included in the PCR were 60 Vbeta and 13 Jbeta primers. Only in-frame clones appear in the TCRdb table, and some are missing; sequencing was by immunoSEQ multiplex PCR. In the table there are about 120,000 clones, around two thirds of which are singletons. Germline V gives CDR1 MNHNY, CDR2 SVGAGI (reference sequence). The CDR3 covers 14 residues. V lost 6 bases to trimming and J lost 0 bases; unmatched junction nucleotides: 4. The specimen sequenced was PBMCs. The TCR originated in a human donor in good health. This chain connects TRBV6-6 to TRBJ2-7; 8 nucleotides match TRBD2. The chain's CDR3 is CASRYGGASYEQYF. CDR3 nucleotide sequence: TGTGCCAGCAGATACGGGGGGGCCTCCTACGAGCAGTACTTC.